This T cell receptor (beta chain) emerged from a study of T-cell reconstitution after alpha-beta-depleted transplantation in children. This clonotype was seen ten or more times. V was pared by 6 bases and J by 7 bases, with 15 bases between. The CDR3 is 14 residues long. The germline gives CDR1 MNHEY, CDR2 SVGAGI. The library targeted TCRbeta and was prepared with unique molecular identifiers. TCRdb reprocessed the PCR reads via MiXCR and lists one record per CDR3 protein. The table shows roughly 170,000 distinct CDR3 sequences, with approximately 6.6% occurring only once. The source is a human donor who donated a stem cell graft to a child with Wiskott-Aldrich syndrome. This sequence joins TRBV6-5 and TRBJ1-4, with a possible D match to TRBD1 (5 bases). The sequencing here drew on PBMCs from the stem cell graft donor, taken from the stem cell graft. The CDR3 bases are TGTGCCAGCAGGTCGACTAAAGGGGTTGAAAAACTGTTTTTT. Translated, it gives CASRSTKGVEKLFF.